Listed here is a single T cell receptor beta chain. The PCR contained 60 Vbeta and 13 Jbeta primers. Some clones are missing from TCRdb's copy, which holds only in-frame ones; the method was immunoSEQ multiplex PCR. The sample has 150,000 to 200,000 clones, 84% seen once. The sample comes from a study of cytomegalovirus exposure and HLA in healthy donors. In germline, CDR1 is SEHNR, CDR2 FQNEAQ (reference sequence). V dropped 5 bases and J dropped 0 bases, with 23 bases sitting between them. The CDR3 runs 19 residues. This clonotype originated in a man aged 18 to 30 in good health and CMV-seronegative. This chain links TRBV7-9 with TRBJ1-5, with D uncertain. Source material: PBMCs. The CDR3 DNA follows: TGTGCCAGCAGCCCCGGACGGCTCCAAGGCCGGGGTAGCAATCAGCCCCAGCATTTT. It is translated as CASSPGRLQGRGSNQPQHF.